The present TCR beta chain was sequenced within a study of monozygotic twins with inflammatory bowel disease. CDR3 size: 14 residues. Germline V gives CDR1 SGHTA, CDR2 FQGNSA. After re-calling the 5' RACE reads, TCRdb lists one entry per CDR3 protein, DNA absent. In total, the table holds more than 350,000 distinct CDR3 sequences. J is TRBJ2-7 and V is TRBV7-2; TCRdb picks TRBD2, but there is no DNA to check that call. Material for sequencing was blood. The sequence derives from a human donor with ulcerative colitis or Crohn's disease, or a healthy co-twin of an affected twin (not recorded which). This CDR3 reads CASKGASGSYEQYF.